One sample yielded the 24 T cell receptor beta chains listed below, sequenced in a study of control samples from healthy donors and cancer patients. TCRdb keeps only in-frame clones here, not all; method: immunoSEQ multiplex PCR. There are about 51,000 clones in the sample; roughly 90% occur only once, and almost 40% lies in the top ten. The source material was PBMCs. These receptors came from a man aged 45-65 years with head and neck cancer.

The chain links TRBV29-1 to TRBJ1-2; no reliable D call. V lost 8 bases to trimming and J lost 7 bases, with 14 bases between them. Germline V gene lookup returns CDR1 SQVTM and CDR2 ANQGSEA. The CDR3 sequence is 11 residues long. The chain's CDR3 is CSTYTTAGYTF. The CDR3 DNA reads TGCAGCACGTACACAACCGCTGGCTACACCTTC.

The chain combines TRBV18 with TRBJ1-1, with D unresolved. The germline gives CDR1 KGHSH, CDR2 LQKENI. The CDR3 has 15 amino acids. The V and J ends lost 4 bases and 1 base respectively, with 13 bases between them. This CDR3 reads CASSRLPDKNTEAFF. CDR3 nucleotides: TGTGCCAGCTCACGCTTGCCGGATAAGAACACTGAAGCTTTCTTT.

The genes are TRBV4-2 and TRBJ1-2; 7 nucleotides line up with TRBD1. V lost 3 bases to trimming and J lost 3 bases; unmatched junction nucleotides: 16. The germline gives CDR1 LGHNA, CDR2 YNFKEQ. CDR3 length equals 18 residues. This CDR3 is CASSQEYQGQSVYYGYTF. For the CDR3, the DNA is TGTGCCAGCAGCCAGGAATACCAGGGACAGTCAGTTTACTATGGCTACACCTTC.

The chain employs TRBV30 and TRBJ1-2, with a weak D call TRBD1 (5 bases). The CDR3 runs to 13 residues. The ends were cut back, 4 bases at V and 2 bases at J, with 11 bases in the middle. Germline CDR1 reads GTSNPN; CDR2 reads SVGIG (reference sequence). The DNA for the CDR3 is TGTGCCTGGACTGGTGGGGACAACTATGGCTACACCTTC. Its protein product is CAWTGGDNYGYTF.

The chain has TRBV7-3 and TRBJ2-5; no definite D call. Trimming took 5 bases from V and 0 from J, leaving 7 bases between them. The CDR3 consists of 13 residues. From germline, CDR1 is SGHTA and CDR2 FQGTGA. DNA of the CDR3: TGTGCCAGCAGCACAGAATACCAAGAGACCCAGTACTTC. Protein sequence: CASSTEYQETQYF.

The rearrangement joins TRBV28 to TRBJ2-7, with D possibly TRBD1 on 6 matching bases. This CDR3 is built from 15 residues. The germline V gene encodes CDR1 MDHEN and CDR2 SYDVKM. Trimming shortened V by 5 bases and J by 1 base, and 15 bases separated the two germline ends. CDR3 nucleotide sequence: TGTGCCAGCAGTACGTCAGGGACAAGGTCCTACGAGCAGTACTTC. It is translated as CASSTSGTRSYEQYF.

V and J are TRBV7-2 and TRBJ2-7; 7 bases are a match to TRBD1. Germline V CDR1 and CDR2: SGHTA, FQGNSA. CDR3 length equals 14 residues. Trimming removed 5 bases from V and 5 bases from J; junction bases left unmatched: 9. The CDR3 DNA reads as TGTGCCAGCAGCCCTCAGACAGGGCGGGACGAGCAGTACTTC. Amino acids: CASSPQTGRDEQYF.

The chain joins TRBV6-5 to TRBJ2-1; 7 nucleotides match TRBD2. This CDR3 has 15 residues. J lost 5 bases, V lost 6 bases, and 10 bases had no gene match. Germline assignment: CDR1 MNHEY and CDR2 SVGAGI. Written as DNA, the CDR3 is TGTGCCAGCAGGAGGACCGGGACTATAAACAATGAGCAGTTCTTC. It yields the protein CASRRTGTINNEQFF.

J is TRBJ1-2 and V is TRBV2; D uncertain. V was clipped by 1 base and J by 9 bases, with 15 bases between them. Germline V lookup: CDR1 SNHLY, CDR2 FYNNEI. This CDR3 contains 14 residues. CDR3 DNA sequence: TGTGCCAGCAGTGAAGAGCGGACGTCATATAGCTACACCTTC. Translating it yields CASSEERTSYSYTF.

This chain uses TRBV11-2 with TRBJ1-1; 7 bases agree with TRBD1. CDR1 and CDR2 from the germline V gene are SGHAT and FQNNGV. This CDR3 is built from 15 residues. V was clipped by 4 bases and J by 0 bases; unmatched bases: 5. DNA for the CDR3: TGTGCCAGCAGCTGGGCGGGACAGATGAACACTGAAGCTTTCTTT. Translating it yields CASSWAGQMNTEAFF.

The chain has TRBV7-2 and TRBJ2-5, with 9 nucleotides matching TRBD2. Germline CDR1 and CDR2: SGHTA and FQGNSA. The CDR3 contains 16 residues. The trim removed 0 bases at V and 5 bases at J, leaving 7 bases unmatched. The CDR3 here is CASSLAASGGLETQYF. CDR3 coding DNA: TGTGCCAGCAGCTTAGCGGCCAGCGGGGGGCTTGAGACCCAGTACTTC.

The chain uses TRBV3-1 (or the pseudogene TRBV3-2) and TRBJ2-3, with D perhaps being TRBD1 or TRBD2 (5 bases each). Germline V gene sequence: CDR1 LGHDT, CDR2 YNNKEL (reference sequence). This CDR3 contains 16 residues. The germline V and J ends were trimmed by 4 bases and 2 bases, with 16 bases remaining between them. The CDR3 sequence: CASSPPFIGATDTQYF. In DNA, the CDR3 is TGTGCCAGCAGCCCCCCTTTCATCGGGGCCACAGATACGCAGTATTTT.

V usage is TRBV15 and J usage is TRBJ2-7; 8 bases align to TRBD1. V was pared by 3 bases and J by 4 bases, with 2 bases of the junction left unmatched. In germline, CDR1 is LNHNV, CDR2 YYDKDF (reference sequence). The CDR3 extends over 13 amino acids. The CDR3 loop reads CATSSGTGYEQYF. In DNA form, the CDR3 reads TGTGCCACCAGCAGCGGGACAGGTTACGAGCAGTACTTC.

The chain is built from TRBV6-1 and TRBJ2-5; the D is unclear. The germline V gene has CDR1 MNHNS and CDR2 SASEGT. The CDR3 has 13 residues. V was cut by 2 bases and J by 7 bases, with 11 bases left in between. The CDR3 protein is CASSELGSGTQYF. Written as DNA, the CDR3 is TGTGCCAGCAGTGAACTGGGTTCAGGGACCCAGTACTTC.

The rearrangement joins TRBV5-1 to TRBJ2-7; 11 positions match TRBD1. V shed 0 bases and J 2 bases; nucleotides not matched to a gene: 4. This CDR3 contains 16 residues. Germline V lookup: CDR1 SGHRS, CDR2 YFSETQ. Here the CDR3 reads CASSLAGQGAPYEQYF. In DNA form, the CDR3 reads TGCGCCAGCAGCTTGGCCGGACAGGGGGCTCCCTACGAGCAGTACTTC.

The chain employs TRBV6-6 and TRBJ2-7, with TRBD1 as a possible D gene (6 bases). V dropped 5 bases and J dropped 4 bases, with 18 bases sitting between them. CDR1 MNHNY and CDR2 SVGAGI come from the germline V gene (reference sequence). This CDR3 comprises 15 residues. In DNA form, the CDR3 reads TGTGCCAGCAGTCCCCCCCGGACAGCTGCTTACGAGCAGTACTTC. It encodes CASSPPRTAAYEQYF.

The CDR3 DNA sequence: TGTGCCAGCAGCTTGGGGGGGGCTAGCGGGGTCCGGGCGCAGTATTTT. Protein product: CASSLGGASGVRAQYF. The chain links TRBV5-4 to TRBJ2-3; 9 bases map to TRBD2. Per germline, CDR1 SGHNT and CDR2 YYREEE (reference sequence). With 0 bases clipped from V and 10 bases from J, the junction kept 12 bases outside the gene matches. The length of the CDR3 is 16 residues. Complete variable domain (other parts from reference TRBV5-4 and TRBJ2-3): ETGVTQSPTHLIKTRGQQVTLRCSSQSGHNTVSWYQQALGQGPQFIFQYYREEENGRGNFPPRFSGLQFPNYSSELNVNALELDDSALYLCASSLGGASGVRAQYFGPGTRLTVL.

V gene TRBV6-6 combines with J gene TRBJ2-4, with 8 bases matching TRBD2. CDR1 MNHNY and CDR2 SVGAGI come from the germline V gene (reference sequence). CDR3 length: 17 amino acids. V trimming: 5 bases; J trimming: 1 base; junction bases outside the gene matches: 10. Here the CDR3 reads CASSRDLAGNAKNIQYF. The DNA of the CDR3 is TGTGCCAGCAGTCGGGACTTAGCGGGAAATGCCAAAAACATTCAGTACTTC.

The sample holds a few counts of this clone. J is TRBJ1-2 and V is TRBV12-3 or TRBV12-4; D is uncertain. With 5 bases removed from V and 4 bases from J, the gap between germline ends came to 8 bases. The CDR3 has 12 amino acids. DNA of the CDR3: TGTGCCAGCAGTATCCGAACCTATGGCTACACCTTC. This codes for CASSIRTYGYTF.

This clone was seen just once. J is TRBJ1-1 and V is TRBV7-6; 7 bases align to TRBD1. Germline loops: CDR1 SGHVS, CDR2 FNYEAQ. After removal of 1 base from V and 3 bases from J, the junction contained 5 bases not matched to a gene. The CDR3 runs 15 residues. CDR3 in amino acids: CASSLGPGQHTEAFF. The CDR3 nucleotides are TGTGCCAGCAGCTTAGGACCGGGACAGCACACTGAAGCTTTCTTT. The full variable domain, in which reference TRBV7-6 and TRBJ1-1 provide the parts outside the CDR3, is GAGVSQSPRYKVTKRGQDVALRCDPISGHVSLYWYRQALGQGPEFLTYFNYEAQQDKSGLPNDRFSAERPEGSISTLTIQRTEQRDSAMYRCASSLGPGQHTEAFFGQGTRLTVV.

This clone was recorded only once. The chain carries TRBV10-3 and TRBJ2-5; 8 bases map to TRBD2. Germline V gene lookup returns CDR1 ENHRY and CDR2 SYGVKD. The CDR3 totals 18 residues. The V and J ends lost 5 bases and 5 bases, in that order; junction bases with no gene match: 19. CDR3 in DNA: TGTGCCATCAGTTCCTCCCCTGGTCGGGGGGGCAGCGTCGAGACCCAGTACTTC. Its translation is CAISSSPGRGGSVETQYF.

The J gene is TRBJ2-7, the V gene TRBV6-5; the D gene is possibly TRBD2 (5 bases). Trimming pared 0 bases from V and 7 bases from J, leaving 10 bases between. The length of the CDR3 is 13 residues. Germline CDR1 MNHEY, CDR2 SVGAGI. The CDR3: CASSYSESGEQYF. The CDR3 region has the DNA TGTGCCAGCAGTTACTCGGAGTCGGGAGAGCAGTACTTC.

This chain connects TRBV28 to TRBJ2-7; a weak D match, TRBD2 (5 bases). CDR1 and CDR2 from the germline V gene are MDHEN and SYDVKM. The V end lost 6 bases, the J end lost 6 bases, and 9 bases lay between the germline ends. This CDR3 is built from 11 residues. In DNA, the CDR3 is TGTGCCAGCAGCGTCGAGGGCGAGCAGTACTTC. Protein sequence: CASSVEGEQYF.

V gene TRBV27 combines with J gene TRBJ2-1; 11 bases fit TRBD2. Germline V gene lookup returns CDR1 MNHEY and CDR2 SMNVEV (reference sequence). The V gene end was trimmed by 4 bases and the J gene end by 8 bases; junction bases not matched to a gene: 7. The CDR3 length is 15 residues. The CDR3 region is CASSSISGGEDEQFF. The CDR3 region has the DNA TGTGCCAGCAGTTCGATTAGCGGGGGGGAGGATGAGCAGTTCTTC.